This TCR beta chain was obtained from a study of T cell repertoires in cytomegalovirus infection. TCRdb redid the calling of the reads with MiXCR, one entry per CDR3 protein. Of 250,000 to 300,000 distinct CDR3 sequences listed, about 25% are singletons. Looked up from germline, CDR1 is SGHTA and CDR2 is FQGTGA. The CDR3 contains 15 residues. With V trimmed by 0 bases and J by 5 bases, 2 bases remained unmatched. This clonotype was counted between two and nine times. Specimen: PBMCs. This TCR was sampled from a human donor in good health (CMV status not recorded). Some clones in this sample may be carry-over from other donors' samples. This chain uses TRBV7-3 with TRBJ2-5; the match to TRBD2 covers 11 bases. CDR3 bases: TGTGCCAGCAGCTTAACTAGCGGGGGGGCTGAGACCCAGTACTTC. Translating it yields CASSLTSGGAETQYF.